This T cell receptor beta chain was captured by sequencing in a study of cytomegalovirus exposure and HLA in healthy donors. PCR involved 60 Vbeta and 13 Jbeta primers. The data were produced by immunoSEQ multiplex PCR, yet TCRdb's version contains in-frame clones alone and is incomplete. Here the sample spans under 200,000 clones, roughly 84% being singletons. The germline gives CDR1 SQVTM, CDR2 ANQGSEA. CDR3 length equals 11 residues. This TCR came from a boy aged 2 to 10 in good health and CMV-seronegative. V is TRBV29-1 and J is TRBJ2-5; D not resolved. The end of the DNA aligns better with TRBJ2-7, so the J call may be wrong. The source material was PBMCs. The DNA of the CDR3 is TGCAGTCATTTGTACGGAGACGAGCAGTACTTC. It encodes CSHLYGDEQYF.